One and the same sample provided the 7 T cell receptor beta chains below, sequenced in a study of human T cells and chemical hapten exposure. Via MiXCR, TCRdb re-called the RACE reads, giving one row per CDR3 protein. The profile covers tens of thousands of distinct CDR3 sequences, with 10% to 15% appearing a single time and roughly 6% taken by the ten largest. Indicated time point: patch test 3, about 24 weeks after DPC sensitization. Treatment here: therapeutic diphenylcyclopropenone sensitization with weekly scalp DPC. The source material was whole blood, sampled in connection with sensitization to the hapten diphenylcyclopropenone (DPC). The source is a woman in her fifties or sixties with alopecia areata. Some clones in this sample may be carry-over from other donors' samples.

Only a few counts were recorded for this clonotype. The chain recombines TRBV10-2 with TRBJ1-1; D gene unclear. V lost 2 bases and J lost 1, with 5 bases in between. Germline loops: CDR1 WSHSY, CDR2 SAAADI. The length of the CDR3 is 13 residues. DNA for the CDR3: TGCGCCAGCAGTGAGATTCAGAACACTGAAGCTTTCTTT. It yields the protein CASSEIQNTEAFF.

The V and J genes are TRBV12-3 or TRBV12-4 and TRBJ2-7; 10 bases map to TRBD2. The ends lost 6 bases at V and 7 bases at J; junction bases unmatched: 12. The CDR3 covers 15 residues. CDR3 amino acids: CASRLSGRVPGEQYF. The CDR3 DNA reads TGTGCCAGCAGACTGAGCGGGAGGGTACCGGGTGAGCAGTACTTC.

V gene TRBV29-1 combines with J gene TRBJ2-1; D not certain. V lost 2 bases and J 0 bases, leaving 8 bases between the germline ends. Germline V lookup: CDR1 SQVTM, CDR2 ANQGSEA. The CDR3 totals 14 residues. The CDR3 loop reads CSVELGSSYNEQFF. The CDR3 DNA reads TGCAGCGTTGAACTCGGAAGCTCCTACAATGAGCAGTTCTTC.

J is TRBJ2-7 and V is TRBV29-1; perhaps TRBD2 as D (5 bases). The CDR3 has 12 residues. Per germline, CDR1 SQVTM and CDR2 ANQGSEA. V was clipped by 4 bases and J by 2 bases, with 9 bases between them. The DNA of the CDR3 is TGCAGCGTTGGCCCCGGGGCCTACGAGCAGTACTTC. Amino acid sequence: CSVGPGAYEQYF.

The chain employs TRBV6-2 or TRBV6-3 and TRBJ1-5; D is undetermined. Germline CDR1 and CDR2: MNHEY and SVGEGT. V lost 4 bases, J lost 5 bases, and 9 bases lay in between. This CDR3 is 13 amino acids long. CDR3: CASSSWNDQPQHF. The DNA for the CDR3 is TGTGCCAGCAGTTCGTGGAACGATCAGCCCCAGCATTTT.

This clonotype was counted once. The gene calls are TRBV27 and TRBJ1-1; tentative D call: TRBD1 (5 bases). Looked up from germline, CDR1 is MNHEY and CDR2 is SMNVEV (reference sequence). Trimming removed 4 bases at V and 4 bases at J, with 7 bases between. CDR3 length: 12 amino acids. The CDR3 DNA reads TGTGCCAGCAGTTCAGGGACCACTGAAGCTTTCTTT. As protein: CASSSGTTEAFF.

The sample holds a few counts of this clonotype. This chain connects TRBV2 to TRBJ1-1; tentatively, D is TRBD1 (5 bases). CDR1 SNHLY and CDR2 FYNNEI come from the germline V gene. CDR3 length equals 16 residues. V shed 5 bases and J shed 1 base, with 17 bases lying between them. CDR3 in amino acids: CASSQGTTLWNTEAFF. CDR3 in DNA: TGTGCCAGCAGTCAGGGAACAACCTTATGGAACACTGAAGCTTTCTTT.